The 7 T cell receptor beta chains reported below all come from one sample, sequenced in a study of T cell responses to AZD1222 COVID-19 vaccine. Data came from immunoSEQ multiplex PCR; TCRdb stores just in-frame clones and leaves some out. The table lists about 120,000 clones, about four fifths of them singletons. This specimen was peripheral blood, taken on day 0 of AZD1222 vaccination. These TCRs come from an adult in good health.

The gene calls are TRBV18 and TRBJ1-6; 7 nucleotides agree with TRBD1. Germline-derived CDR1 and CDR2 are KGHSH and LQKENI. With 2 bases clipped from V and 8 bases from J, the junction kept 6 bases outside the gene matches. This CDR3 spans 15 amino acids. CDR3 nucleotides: TGTGCCAGCTCACCATCAGTCAGGGGGGATTCACCCCTCCACTTT. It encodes CASSPSVRGDSPLHF.

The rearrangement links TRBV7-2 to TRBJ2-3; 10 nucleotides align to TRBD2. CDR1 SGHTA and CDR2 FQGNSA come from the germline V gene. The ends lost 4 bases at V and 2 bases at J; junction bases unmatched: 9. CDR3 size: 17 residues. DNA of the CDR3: TGTGCCAGCAGCTCGACGGCTAGCGGGAGTAACACAGATACGCAGTATTTT. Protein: CASSSTASGSNTDTQYF.

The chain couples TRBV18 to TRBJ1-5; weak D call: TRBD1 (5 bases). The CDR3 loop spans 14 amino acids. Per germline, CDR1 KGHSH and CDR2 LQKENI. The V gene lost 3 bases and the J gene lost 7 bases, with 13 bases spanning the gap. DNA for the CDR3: TGTGCCAGCTCACCTACAGGTCCGGGGCAGCCCCAGCATTTT. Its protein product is CASSPTGPGQPQHF.

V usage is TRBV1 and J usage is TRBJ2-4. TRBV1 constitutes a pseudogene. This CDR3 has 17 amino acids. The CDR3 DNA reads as TGCACCAGCACCTCCAAGGTCCAAGCCTTAGCCAAAAACATTCAGTACTTC. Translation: CTSTSKVQALAKNIQYF.

CDR3 sequence: CASSFLNQPQHF. The CDR3 bases are TGTGCCAGCAGTTTTCTCAATCAGCCCCAGCATTTT. V and J are TRBV27 and TRBJ1-5, with D unclear. This CDR3 contains 12 residues. Germline CDR1 and CDR2: MNHEY and SMNVEV (reference sequence). The V end was cut by 3 bases, the J end by 3 bases, with 3 bases between.

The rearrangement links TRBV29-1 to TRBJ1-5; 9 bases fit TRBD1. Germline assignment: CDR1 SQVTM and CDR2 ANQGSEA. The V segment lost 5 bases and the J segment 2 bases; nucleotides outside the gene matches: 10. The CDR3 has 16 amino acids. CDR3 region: CSVTLGTGWGNQPQHF. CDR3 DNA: TGCAGCGTTACCCTGGGGACAGGGTGGGGCAATCAGCCCCAGCATTTT.

In nucleotides, the CDR3 is TGTGCCAGCAGCTTAGCGGGCGCAAAAGGTGGAAACACCATATATTTT. This translates into CASSLAGAKGGNTIYF. The chain couples TRBV7-9 to TRBJ1-3; no reliable D call. This CDR3 comprises 16 residues. The V and J ends lost 0 bases and 3 bases respectively, with 12 bases between them. The V gene's germline CDR1 is SEHNR and CDR2 FQNEAQ (reference sequence). The variable domain in full, completed from reference TRBV7-9 and TRBJ1-3, reads DTGVSQNPRHKITKRGQNVTFRCDPISEHNRLYWYRQTLGQGPEFLTYFQNEAQLEKSRLLSDRFSAERPKGSFSTLEIQRTEQGDSAMYLCASSLAGAKGGNTIYFGEGSWLTVV.